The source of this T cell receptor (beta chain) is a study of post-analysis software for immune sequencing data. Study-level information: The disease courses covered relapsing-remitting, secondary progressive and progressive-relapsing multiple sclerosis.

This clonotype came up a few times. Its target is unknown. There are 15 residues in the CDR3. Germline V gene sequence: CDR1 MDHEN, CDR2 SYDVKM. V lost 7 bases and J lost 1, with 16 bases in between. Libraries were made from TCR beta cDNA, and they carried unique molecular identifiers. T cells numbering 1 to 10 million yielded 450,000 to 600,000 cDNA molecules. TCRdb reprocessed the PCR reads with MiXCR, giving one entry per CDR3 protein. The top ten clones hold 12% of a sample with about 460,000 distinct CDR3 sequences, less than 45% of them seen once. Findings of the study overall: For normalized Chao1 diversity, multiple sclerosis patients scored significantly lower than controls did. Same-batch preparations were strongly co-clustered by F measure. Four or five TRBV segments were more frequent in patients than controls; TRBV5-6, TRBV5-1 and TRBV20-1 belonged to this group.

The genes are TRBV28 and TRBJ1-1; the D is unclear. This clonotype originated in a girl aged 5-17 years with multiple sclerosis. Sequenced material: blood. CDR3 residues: CASTTPGAWNTEAFF. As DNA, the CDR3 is TGTGCCAGCACCACCCCAGGCGCATGGAACACTGAAGCTTTCTTT.